This TCR beta chain was observed in a study of breast tumors, draining lymph nodes, adjacent tissues. This clonotype was picked up a small number of times. TCRdb itself ran the multiplex PCR reads through MiXCR, one entry per CDR3 protein. This sample carries approximately 12,000 distinct CDR3 sequences, 35% to 40% of them seen once, and the ten largest clones take about 14%. Sequenced sample: breast tumor tissue. The clonotype originates from a female donor with breast cancer. Some clones in this sample may be carry-over from other donors' samples.

The CDR3 DNA is TGTGCCAGCAGCGTATCCGGGACAGGGTTTACTGAAGCTTTCTTT. Amino acid sequence: CASSVSGTGFTEAFF. The chain joins TRBV7-8 to TRBJ1-1; TRBD1 aligns across 9 bases. J gave up 5 bases and V 5 bases, and 9 bases lay outside the gene matches. The CDR3 is 15 amino acids. Germline V gene lookup returns CDR1 SGHVS and CDR2 FQNEAQ. Looking up the rest from reference TRBV7-8 and TRBJ1-1 gives the full variable domain: GAGVSQSPRYKVAKRGQDVALRCDPISGHVSLFWYQQALGQGPEFLTYFQNEAQLDKSGLPSDRFFAERPEGSVSTLKIQRTQQEDSAVYLCASSVSGTGFTEAFFGQGTRLTVV.